These 21 T cell receptor beta chains share one sample of origin, sequenced in a study of shared clonotypes between healthy human individuals. Naive CD8 cells, CD45RO-negative and positively selected for CCR7, excluded terminally differentiated effector memory CD45RA+ cells. Here immunoSEQ multiplex PCR was the method, and the copy in TCRdb shows in-frame clones only, minus some. The sample includes approximately 720,000 clones, approximately 90% of them seen just once. Sequenced sample: naive CD8+ T cells sorted from blood. These receptors all come from a man aged 25-45 years in good health.

This chain joins TRBV19 and TRBJ1-1, with 9 bases that match TRBD1. This CDR3 has 14 amino acids. V trimming: 7 bases; J trimming: 4 bases; junction bases outside the gene matches: 7. Germline CDR1 LNHDA, CDR2 SQIVND (reference sequence). CDR3 DNA sequence: TGTGCCAGTAATCCCGGGACAGGGACCACTGAAGCTTTCTTT. Its protein product is CASNPGTGTTEAFF.

A single count supports this clone. The chain's CDR3 is CASSYSGNQETQYF. In DNA form, the CDR3 reads TGTGCCAGCAGCTACTCCGGGAATCAAGAGACCCAGTACTTC. The chain is built from TRBV7-9 and TRBJ2-5, with TRBD2 as a possible D gene (5 bases). This CDR3 is 14 amino acids long. From germline, CDR1 is SEHNR and CDR2 FQNEAQ (reference sequence). Trimming removed 4 bases from V and 2 bases from J, with 11 bases in between.

This chain connects TRBV7-5 to TRBJ2-3; the table calls TRBD2, which could not be checked here. TRBV7-5 is reported as a pseudogene. The CDR3 covers 16 residues. The CDR3 coding sequence is TGTGCCAGAAGCTTCGCCGCTAGCGGGAGAGGAGATACGCAGTATTTT. Translating gives CARSFAASGRGDTQYF.

The chain uses TRBV19 and TRBJ2-7; D call uncertain. Germline V gene lookup returns CDR1 LNHDA and CDR2 SQIVND (reference sequence). V was trimmed by 1 base and J by 5 bases, leaving 9 bases between them. The CDR3 has 13 residues. The CDR3: CASSIGSMDEQYF. CDR3 nucleotides: TGTGCCAGTAGTATAGGATCCATGGACGAGCAGTACTTC.

The J gene is TRBJ1-1, the V gene TRBV27; D perhaps matches TRBD1 (6 bases). Per the germline V gene, CDR1 is MNHEY and CDR2 is SMNVEV (reference sequence). The CDR3 runs 14 residues. The germline V and J ends were trimmed by 4 bases and 7 bases, with 16 bases remaining between them. The CDR3 protein is CASSSYRQAYEAFF. In nucleotides, the CDR3 is TGTGCCAGCAGTTCCTATCGACAGGCATATGAAGCTTTCTTT.

The rearrangement joins TRBV14 to TRBJ2-1, with 7 bases that match TRBD2. Germline trimming cut 0 bases from V and 6 bases from J; bases unmatched to any gene: 11. The CDR3 is 17 amino acids. Germline-derived CDR1 and CDR2 are SGHDN and FVKESK. CDR3 nucleotide sequence: TGTGCCAGCAGCCAAGATCAGGAACTAGCGTATCTCAATGAGCAGTTCTTC. It codes for CASSQDQELAYLNEQFF.

The rearrangement links TRBV7-6 to TRBJ2-3; D is ambiguous. The germline V gene has CDR1 SGHVS and CDR2 FNYEAQ. The CDR3 is 13 residues long. V lost 6 bases and J lost 1, with 8 bases in between. In DNA form, the CDR3 reads TGTGCCAGCAGTGGCCCCCGCACAGATACGCAGTATTTT. Translated, it gives CASSGPRTDTQYF.

This sequence joins TRBV6-5 and TRBJ2-1, with TRBD2 as a possible D gene (6 bases). V was trimmed by 0 bases and J by 6 bases, leaving 9 bases between them. This CDR3 spans 14 amino acids. The V gene's germline CDR1 is MNHEY and CDR2 SVGAGI. The CDR3 DNA follows: TGTGCCAGCAGTTACTCCCGGGACTTCAATGAGCAGTTCTTC. It codes for CASSYSRDFNEQFF.

This sequence joins TRBV5-5 and TRBJ2-7, with D possibly matching TRBD2 (6 bases). V was pared by 4 bases and J by 2 bases, with 13 bases between. The V gene's germline CDR1 is SGHKS and CDR2 YYEKEE (reference sequence). CDR3 length: 14 amino acids. In DNA, the CDR3 is TGTGCCAGCAGCCTCCGGCCGGGAGCCTACGAGCAGTACTTC. Protein: CASSLRPGAYEQYF.

The CDR3 region is CASSLTGEMHEQFF. DNA of the CDR3: TGTGCCAGCAGTTTAACAGGGGAAATGCATGAGCAGTTCTTC. V is TRBV27 and J is TRBJ2-1; TRBD1 matches at 7 bases. There are 14 residues in the CDR3. V lost 2 bases and J lost 8; bases outside the gene matches: 6. Germline V gene data show CDR1 as MNHEY and CDR2 as SMNVEV (reference sequence).

This clone was recorded a few times. The V and J genes are TRBV7-9 and TRBJ2-7; D gene ambiguous. This CDR3 contains 15 residues. The germline V and J ends were trimmed by 5 bases and 1 base, with 15 bases remaining between them. CDR1 is SEHNR and CDR2 is FQNEAQ in the germline V gene (reference sequence). The CDR3 nucleotides read TGTGCCAGCAGCCCTGAGGCTCAGAATTCCTACGAGCAGTACTTC. It encodes CASSPEAQNSYEQYF.

The V gene is TRBV27, the J gene TRBJ1-5, with D uncertain. The CDR3 spans 14 residues. Trimming stripped 5 bases from V and 5 bases from J, with 13 bases between. The germline V gene encodes CDR1 MNHEY and CDR2 SMNVEV (reference sequence). CDR3 sequence reads: CASSLLTGDQPQHF. The CDR3 DNA is TGTGCCAGCAGTCTCCTCACCGGGGATCAGCCCCAGCATTTT.

The chain couples TRBV4-2 to TRBJ2-1; TRBD2 aligns across 7 bases. Germline-derived CDR1 and CDR2 are LGHNA and YNFKEQ. CDR3 length: 15 residues. V lost 0 bases, J lost 4 bases, and 3 bases stayed unmatched. In DNA, the CDR3 is TGTGCCAGCAGCCAAGATCGGACTAGTTACAATGAGCAGTTCTTC. Protein product: CASSQDRTSYNEQFF.

The chain is built from TRBV7-2 and TRBJ2-1; D is undetermined. Germline-derived CDR1 and CDR2 are SGHTA and FQGNSA. V was pared by 2 bases and J by 0 bases, with 14 bases between. The CDR3 has 17 amino acids. This chain's CDR3 is CASSLLSGAISYNEQFF. The CDR3 DNA is TGTGCCAGCAGCTTACTCTCAGGCGCCATCTCCTACAATGAGCAGTTCTTC.

The sample holds one count of this clone. J is TRBJ2-2 and V is TRBV13, with 7 bases lining up with TRBD2. Germline CDR1 is PRHDT and CDR2 is FYEKMQ (reference sequence). This CDR3 has 15 amino acids. The junction had 10 bases not matched to a gene; V was cut back by 4 bases and J by 8 bases. In DNA form, the CDR3 reads TGTGCCAGCAGCTCAACGGGGGGACTAATTGGGGAGCTGTTTTTT. It encodes CASSSTGGLIGELFF. The full variable domain, its missing parts supplied by reference TRBV13 and TRBJ2-2, is AAGVIQSPRHLIKEKRETATLKCYPIPRHDTVYWYQQGPGQDPQFLISFYEKMQSDKGSIPDRFSAQQFSDYHSELNMSSLELGDSALYFCASSSTGGLIGELFFGEGSRLTVL.

This clone was recorded a few times. This chain uses TRBV4-2 with TRBJ1-4; weak D call: TRBD1 (6 bases). From germline, CDR1 is LGHNA and CDR2 YNFKEQ. This CDR3 has 14 amino acids. V lost 4 bases and J 7 bases, leaving 13 bases between the germline ends. CDR3 amino acids: CASSLNQGFEKLFF. In DNA form, the CDR3 reads TGTGCCAGCAGCCTTAACCAGGGGTTTGAAAAACTGTTTTTT.

This chain connects TRBV5-6 to TRBJ2-7; perhaps D is TRBD1 or TRBD2 (5 bases each). Germline V gives CDR1 SGHDT, CDR2 YYEEEE. The CDR3 length is 16 residues. With 4 bases removed from V and 4 bases from J, the gap between germline ends came to 21 bases. CDR3 amino acids: CASSPFLVGWGYEQYF. CDR3 coding DNA: TGTGCCAGCAGCCCGTTCCTTGTCGGTTGGGGGTACGAGCAGTACTTC.

The chain joins TRBV7-9 to TRBJ2-4; D is unclear. V lost 3 bases and J 3 bases, leaving 12 bases between the germline ends. There are 15 residues in the CDR3. Germline assignment: CDR1 SEHNR and CDR2 FQNEAQ (reference sequence). The CDR3 region is CASSFSLRGKNIQYF. As DNA, the CDR3 is TGTGCCAGCAGCTTCTCCCTACGCGGCAAAAACATTCAGTACTTC.

Note on this clone: One end of the junction does not line up with germline, which may come from a read error. CDR3 sequence (DNA): TGTGCTAGCAGCTTGGGACAGCTCGAGACCCAGTACTTC. This encodes CASSLGQLETQYF. The genes are TRBV7-7 and TRBJ2-5; 7 bases are a match to TRBD1. CDR1 and CDR2 (germline): SSHAT, FNYEAQ (reference sequence). The CDR3 is 13 residues long.

The V gene is TRBV18, the J gene TRBJ2-7, with D tentatively TRBD1 (5 bases). The V and J ends lost 3 bases and 0 bases respectively, with 15 bases between them. Per the germline V gene, CDR1 is KGHSH and CDR2 is LQKENI. The CDR3 totals 16 residues. CDR3 residues: CASSPRGRVGSYEQYF. In DNA form, the CDR3 reads TGTGCCAGCTCACCCCGAGGCAGGGTGGGCTCCTACGAGCAGTACTTC.

The chain recombines TRBV6-1 with TRBJ2-7; D gene unclear. The V gene's germline CDR1 is MNHNS and CDR2 SASEGT. The CDR3 covers 12 residues. The V end lost 0 bases, the J end lost 7 bases, and 7 bases lay between the germline ends. CDR3 amino acids: CASSEAGQEQYF. As DNA, the CDR3 is TGTGCCAGCAGTGAAGCAGGGCAGGAGCAGTACTTC.